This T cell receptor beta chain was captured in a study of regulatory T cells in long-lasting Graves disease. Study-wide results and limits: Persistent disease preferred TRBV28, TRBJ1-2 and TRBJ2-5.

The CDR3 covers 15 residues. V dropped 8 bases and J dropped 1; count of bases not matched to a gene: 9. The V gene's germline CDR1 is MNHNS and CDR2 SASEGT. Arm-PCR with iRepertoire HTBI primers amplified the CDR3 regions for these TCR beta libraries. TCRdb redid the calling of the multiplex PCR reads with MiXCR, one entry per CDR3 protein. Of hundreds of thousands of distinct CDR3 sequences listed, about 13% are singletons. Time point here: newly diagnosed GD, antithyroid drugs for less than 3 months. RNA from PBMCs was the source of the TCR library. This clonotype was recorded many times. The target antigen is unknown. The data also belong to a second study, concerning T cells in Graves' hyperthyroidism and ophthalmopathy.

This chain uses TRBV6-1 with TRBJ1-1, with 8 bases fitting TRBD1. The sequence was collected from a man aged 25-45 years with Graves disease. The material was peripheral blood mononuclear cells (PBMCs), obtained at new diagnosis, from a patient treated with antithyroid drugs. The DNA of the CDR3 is TGTGCCAGCCAGGGACAGGAGACCTCGAACACTGAAGCTTTCTTT. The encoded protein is CASQGQETSNTEAFF.